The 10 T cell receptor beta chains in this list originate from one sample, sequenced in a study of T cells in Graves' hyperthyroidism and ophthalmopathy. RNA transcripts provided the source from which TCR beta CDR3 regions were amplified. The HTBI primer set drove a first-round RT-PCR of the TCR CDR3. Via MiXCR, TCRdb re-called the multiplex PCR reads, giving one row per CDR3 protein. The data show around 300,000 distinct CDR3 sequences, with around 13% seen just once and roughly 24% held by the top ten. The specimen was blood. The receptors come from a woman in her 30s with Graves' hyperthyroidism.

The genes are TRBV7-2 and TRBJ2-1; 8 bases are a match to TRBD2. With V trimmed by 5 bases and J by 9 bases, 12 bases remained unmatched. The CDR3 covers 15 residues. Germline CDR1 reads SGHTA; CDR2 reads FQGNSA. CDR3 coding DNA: TGTGCCAGCAGCACGACTAGCGTGCGGGGCGGTGAGCAGTTCTTC. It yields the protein CASSTTSVRGGEQFF.

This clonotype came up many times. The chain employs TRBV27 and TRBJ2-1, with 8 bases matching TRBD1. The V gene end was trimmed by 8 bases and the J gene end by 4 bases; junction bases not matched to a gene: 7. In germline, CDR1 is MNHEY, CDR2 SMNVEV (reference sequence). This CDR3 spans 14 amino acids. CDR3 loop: CASSQGGAYNEQFF. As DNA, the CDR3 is TGTGCCAGCTCACAGGGGGGCGCTTACAATGAGCAGTTCTTC.

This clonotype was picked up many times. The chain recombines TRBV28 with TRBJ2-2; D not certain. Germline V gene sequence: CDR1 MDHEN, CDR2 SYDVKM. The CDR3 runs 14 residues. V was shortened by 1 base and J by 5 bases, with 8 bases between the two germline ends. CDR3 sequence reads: CASSLLTATGELFF. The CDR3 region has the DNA TGTGCCAGCAGTTTATTAACTGCTACCGGGGAGCTGTTTTTT. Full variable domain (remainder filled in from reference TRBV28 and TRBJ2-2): DVKVTQSSRYLVKRTGEKVFLECVQDMDHENMFWYRQDPGLGLRLIYFSYDVKMKEKGDIPEGYSVSREKKERFSLILESASTNQTSMYLCASSLLTATGELFFGEGSRLTVL.

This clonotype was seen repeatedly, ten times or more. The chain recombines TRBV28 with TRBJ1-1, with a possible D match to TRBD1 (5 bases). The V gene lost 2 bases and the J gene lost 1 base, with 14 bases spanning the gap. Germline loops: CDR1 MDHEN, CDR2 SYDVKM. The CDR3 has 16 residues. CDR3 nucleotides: TGTGCCAGCAGTTTAACGCAGGGATTCGGGAACACTGAAGCTTTCTTT. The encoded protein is CASSLTQGFGNTEAFF.

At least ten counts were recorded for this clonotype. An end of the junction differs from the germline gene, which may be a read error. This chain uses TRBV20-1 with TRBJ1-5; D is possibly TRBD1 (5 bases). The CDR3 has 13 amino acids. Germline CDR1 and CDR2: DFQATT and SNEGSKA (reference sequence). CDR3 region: CSASGGSSQPQHF. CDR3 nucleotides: TGCAGTGCTAGTGGGGGGAGCAGTCAGCCCCAGCATTTT.

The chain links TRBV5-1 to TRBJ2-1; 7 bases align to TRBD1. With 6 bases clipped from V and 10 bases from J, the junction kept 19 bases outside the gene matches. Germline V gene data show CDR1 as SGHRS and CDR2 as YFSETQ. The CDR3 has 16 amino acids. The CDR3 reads CASKEGYRGFSGEQFF. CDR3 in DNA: TGCGCCAGCAAGGAAGGGTACAGGGGATTTTCAGGGGAGCAGTTCTTC.

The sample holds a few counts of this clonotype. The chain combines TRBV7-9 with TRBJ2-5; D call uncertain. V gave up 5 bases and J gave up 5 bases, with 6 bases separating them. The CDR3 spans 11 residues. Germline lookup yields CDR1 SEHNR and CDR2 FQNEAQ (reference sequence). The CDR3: CASSRIETQYF. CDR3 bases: TGTGCCAGCAGCCGAATTGAGACCCAGTACTTC.

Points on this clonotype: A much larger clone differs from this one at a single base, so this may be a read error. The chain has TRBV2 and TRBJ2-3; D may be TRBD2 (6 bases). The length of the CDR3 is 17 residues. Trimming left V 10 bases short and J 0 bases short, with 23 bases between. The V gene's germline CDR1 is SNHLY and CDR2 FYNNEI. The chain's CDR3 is CAIERGRAEGSTDTQYF. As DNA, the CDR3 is TGTGCCATCGAAAGGGGAAGAGCGGAGGGAAGCACAGATACGCAGTATTTT.

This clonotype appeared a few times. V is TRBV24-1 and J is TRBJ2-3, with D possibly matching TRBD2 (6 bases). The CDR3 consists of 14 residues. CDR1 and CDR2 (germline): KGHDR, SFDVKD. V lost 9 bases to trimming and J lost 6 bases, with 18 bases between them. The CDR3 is CATAPLGSGDTQYF. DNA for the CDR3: TGTGCCACCGCGCCCCTCGGGAGCGGGGATACGCAGTATTTT.

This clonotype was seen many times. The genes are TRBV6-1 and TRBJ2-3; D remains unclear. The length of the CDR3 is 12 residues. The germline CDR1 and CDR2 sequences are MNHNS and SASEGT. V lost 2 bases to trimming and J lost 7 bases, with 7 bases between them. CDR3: CASSEFWHTQYF. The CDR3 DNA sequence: TGTGCCAGCAGTGAATTTTGGCATACGCAGTATTTT.